The clone carrying this TCR beta chain was seen at least ten times. Its antigen is unknown. CDR3 length: 15 amino acids. Germline V gene sequence: CDR1 SGHTA, CDR2 FQGTGA. The J segment lost 0 bases and the V segment lost 5 bases, leaving 6 bases of the junction unmatched. Quantitative molecular-barcoded 5'-RACE generated the TCR beta libraries. Each CDR3 protein gets one entry after TCRdb re-called the 5' RACE reads with MiXCR. There are about 220,000 distinct CDR3 sequences in the sample; around 25% occur only once, and approximately 6.6% lies in the top ten. The data were obtained in a study of CD8 T cells in ankylosing spondylitis. Study observations and caveats: In peripheral blood, disease-linked CD8+ clones occurred at relatively low frequencies.

Sequencing input: blood, either unsorted or a sorted T cell fraction (not recorded which). This sequence was found in a male donor with ankylosing spondylitis or in good health (not recorded which). V gene TRBV7-3 combines with J gene TRBJ1-2, with 7 bases identical to TRBD1. The CDR3 reads CASSPNRGTNYGYTF. As DNA, the CDR3 is TGTGCCAGCAGCCCAAACAGGGGAACTAACTATGGCTACACCTTC.